This passage covers 13 T cell receptor beta chains from one sample sequenced in a study of T-cell memory formation after mild COVID-19. TCRdb re-called the 5' RACE reads through MiXCR, storing one row per CDR3 protein. The sample lists about 470,000 distinct CDR3 sequences; 18% were seen once. Material: PBMCs or a T cell subset sorted from them (not recorded which). The receptors here all came from an adult woman who had mild COVID-19 (a few samples of this study predate the infection). Cell type and time point are not known.

This clonotype was observed a handful of times. The rearrangement uses TRBV19 and TRBJ2-1, with 7 bases aligning to TRBD2. Trimming removed 5 bases from V and 4 bases from J; junction bases left unmatched: 5. Germline-derived CDR1 and CDR2 are LNHDA and SQIVND (reference sequence). The length of the CDR3 is 14 residues. In nucleotides, the CDR3 is TGTGCCAGTAGTTTGGCTAGCGGTTACAATGAGCAGTTCTTC. It codes for CASSLASGYNEQFF.

The table lists this clonotype with many counts. The rearrangement links TRBV7-2 to TRBJ2-3, with D unclear. Germline V gives CDR1 SGHTA, CDR2 FQGNSA. Trimming cost V 5 bases and J 3 bases, with 6 bases left between them. The length of the CDR3 is 12 residues. The CDR3 is CASSPVTDTQYF. The CDR3 region has the DNA TGTGCCAGCAGCCCCGTAACAGATACGCAGTATTTT. Using reference TRBV7-2 and TRBJ2-3 for the parts outside the CDR3, the full variable domain is GAGVSQSPSNKVTEKGKDVELRCDPISGHTALYWYRQSLGQGLEFLIYFQGNSAPDKSGLPSDRFSAERTGGSVSTLTIQRTQQEDSAVYLCASSPVTDTQYFGPGTRLTVL.

This chain connects TRBV5-1 to TRBJ2-7, with TRBD2 matching 11 bases. The CDR3 consists of 15 residues. Trimming at V came to 3 bases and at J to 3 bases, leaving 5 bases not matched to a gene. Germline-derived CDR1 and CDR2 are SGHRS and YFSETQ. CDR3 nucleotides: TGCGCCAGCAGCTCCAACCTAGCGGGAGGCTACGAGCAGTACTTC. Amino acids: CASSSNLAGGYEQYF.

This sequence joins TRBV20-1 and TRBJ2-4, with D perhaps assigned TRBD1 or TRBD2 (5 bases each). From germline, CDR1 is DFQATT and CDR2 SNEGSKA (reference sequence). The V and J ends lost 0 bases and 0 bases respectively, with 9 bases between them. The CDR3 consists of 15 residues. The CDR3 DNA follows: TGCAGTGCTAGAGAGACCGGGACAGCCAAAAACATTCAGTACTTC. As protein: CSARETGTAKNIQYF.

The chain combines TRBV15 with TRBJ2-2; D is perhaps TRBD2 (6 bases). V lost 0 bases and J 7 bases, leaving 9 bases between the germline ends. The CDR3 has 14 residues. CDR1 is LNHNV and CDR2 is YYDKDF in the germline V gene (reference sequence). CDR3 bases: TGTGCCACCAGCAGAGAACCGGGGGTCGGGGAGCTGTTTTTT. Protein product: CATSREPGVGELFF.

The chain employs TRBV10-3 and TRBJ2-3, with TRBD2 identical over 11 bases. This CDR3 is 20 amino acids long. Germline values: CDR1 ENHRY, CDR2 SYGVKD. V lost 2 bases to trimming and J lost 6 bases; unmatched junction nucleotides: 19. CDR3 coding DNA: TGTGCCATCAGTGAGCCACCCGTGGCAACTAGCGGGAGTTCCCTGGATACGCAGTATTTT. Translating gives CAISEPPVATSGSSLDTQYF.

This clonotype was counted between two and nine times. The V gene is TRBV4-1, the J gene TRBJ1-4, with D possibly being TRBD1 (5 bases). Germline assignment: CDR1 MGHRA and CDR2 YSYEKL. CDR3 length: 16 residues. Trimming removed 0 bases at V and 3 bases at J, with 11 bases between. The CDR3 is CASSQERGTANEKLFF. The CDR3 DNA reads as TGCGCCAGCAGCCAAGAACGGGGGACGGCTAATGAAAAACTGTTTTTT.

This clonotype was recorded many times. The chain has TRBV6-5 and TRBJ2-5; maybe TRBD2 (7 bases). CDR1 is MNHEY and CDR2 is SVGAGI in the germline V gene. Trimming cost V 1 base and J 3 bases, with 12 bases left between them. The CDR3 loop spans 15 amino acids. The CDR3 spells CASSYLGGAKETQYF. Here the CDR3 DNA reads TGTGCCAGCAGTTACTTGGGGGGGGCCAAAGAGACCCAGTACTTC.

A few counts support this clonotype. This chain joins TRBV7-9 and TRBJ1-4; weak D call: TRBD1 (5 bases). Trimming left V 3 bases short and J 7 bases short, with 12 bases between. Germline CDR1 SEHNR, CDR2 FQNEAQ (reference sequence). The CDR3 length is 14 residues. CDR3 nucleotide sequence: TGTGCCAGCAGCTTGGTTCCCACAGGTGAAAAACTGTTTTTT. As protein: CASSLVPTGEKLFF. Complete variable domain (other parts from reference TRBV7-9 and TRBJ1-4): DTGVSQNPRHKITKRGQNVTFRCDPISEHNRLYWYRQTLGQGPEFLTYFQNEAQLEKSRLLSDRFSAERPKGSFSTLEIQRTEQGDSAMYLCASSLVPTGEKLFFGSGTQLSVL.

The chain employs TRBV5-4 and TRBJ2-7, with no clear D. V dropped 1 base and J dropped 7 bases, with 12 bases sitting between them. This CDR3 region has 13 residues. The germline V gene encodes CDR1 SGHNT and CDR2 YYREEE (reference sequence). The CDR3 nucleotides read TGTGCCAGCAGCTTGCTCGGCTCAGAAGAGCAGTACTTC. Translated, it gives CASSLLGSEEQYF.

This clonotype was seen a few times. The chain carries TRBV2 and TRBJ1-6, with 7 bases fitting TRBD1. CDR1 and CDR2 (germline): SNHLY, FYNNEI. After removal of 8 bases from V and 7 bases from J, the junction contained 5 bases not matched to a gene. This CDR3 spans 13 amino acids. CDR3 in DNA: TGTGCCAGCGGACAGGCAGAAAATTCACCCCTCCACTTT. It encodes CASGQAENSPLHF.

This clonotype was counted a few times. The chain combines TRBV20-1 with TRBJ2-4; TRBD1 matches at 7 bases. CDR1 is DFQATT and CDR2 is SNEGSKA in the germline V gene (reference sequence). The V segment lost 0 bases and the J segment 0 bases; nucleotides outside the gene matches: 5. The CDR3 runs 16 residues. The CDR3 is CSAREGTVLAKNIQYF. As DNA, the CDR3 is TGCAGTGCTAGAGAAGGGACAGTCCTAGCCAAAAACATTCAGTACTTC.

The chain combines TRBV7-2 with TRBJ1-3; 9 bases line up with TRBD1. Germline V gene sequence: CDR1 SGHTA, CDR2 FQGNSA. This CDR3 has 16 residues. J was trimmed by 2 bases and V by 0 bases; bases with no gene match: 2. Here the CDR3 DNA reads TGTGCCAGCAGCTTAGCTGGGACAGGGACTGGAAACACCATATATTTT. This codes for CASSLAGTGTGNTIYF.